The 21 T cell receptor beta chains listed next were all sequenced from one sample in a study of shared clonotypes between healthy human individuals. Here immunoSEQ multiplex PCR was the method, and the copy in TCRdb shows in-frame clones only, minus some. The sample records nearly 1,000,000 clones, approximately 80% being singletons. Sequencing was performed on memory CD4+ T cells sorted from blood. Subset in this sample: CD45RA-negative fraction. Receptor source: a man younger than 35 in good health.

The table lists this clone with a count of one. The genes are TRBV10-1 and TRBJ2-3; TRBD2 agrees at 11 bases. This CDR3 spans 16 amino acids. Germline V gives CDR1 WNHNN, CDR2 SYGVQD (reference sequence). Germline trimming cut 8 bases from V and 2 bases from J; bases unmatched to any gene: 9. The CDR3 region is CASSPGLAAITDTQYF. DNA of the CDR3: TGCGCCAGCTCGCCGGGACTAGCGGCGATCACAGATACGCAGTATTTT.

The V call is TRBV28, the J call TRBJ1-4; D remains unclear. Germline loops: CDR1 MDHEN, CDR2 SYDVKM. V lost 6 bases to trimming and J lost 7 bases, with 9 bases between them. CDR3 length: 12 amino acids. CDR3 in DNA: TGTGCCAGCAGGGCGTTCGGTGAAAAACTGTTTTTT. Translated, it gives CASRAFGEKLFF.

V gene TRBV15 combines with J gene TRBJ2-3; tentatively, D is TRBD1 or TRBD2 (5 bases each). CDR1 and CDR2 (germline): LNHNV, YYDKDF (reference sequence). This CDR3 has 14 residues. The V end lost 5 bases, the J end lost 5 bases, and 14 bases lay between the germline ends. The CDR3 nucleotides are TGTGCCACCAGCGGGGGTGGGAAAAAAGATACGCAGTATTTT. This encodes CATSGGGKKDTQYF.

The CDR3 coding sequence is TGTGCCAGCAACCGGGACAGGAATACCGGGGAGCTGTTTTTT. Amino acid sequence: CASNRDRNTGELFF. This chain connects TRBV2 to TRBJ2-2; 8 bases match TRBD1. Looked up from germline, CDR1 is SNHLY and CDR2 is FYNNEI. This CDR3 has 14 residues. After removal of 7 bases from V and 5 bases from J, the junction contained 6 bases not matched to a gene.

This chain joins TRBV10-1 and TRBJ1-1, with 7 bases aligning to TRBD1. V lost 4 bases, J lost 1 base, and 6 bases stayed unmatched. CDR1 WNHNN and CDR2 SYGVQD come from the germline V gene (reference sequence). The CDR3 sequence is 15 residues long. The CDR3 region is CASSGRRQGNTEAFF. DNA for the CDR3: TGCGCCAGCAGTGGAAGACGACAGGGGAACACTGAAGCTTTCTTT.

The CDR3 DNA reads as TGTGCCAGCAGATACGCAGGGGCCAACTATGGCTACACCTTC. Translating gives CASRYAGANYGYTF. The chain is built from TRBV28 and TRBJ1-2, with D tentatively TRBD1 (6 bases). CDR3 length: 14 amino acids. Trimming left V 6 bases short and J 2 bases short, with 13 bases between. The germline CDR1 and CDR2 sequences are MDHEN and SYDVKM.

V is TRBV29-1 and J is TRBJ1-2; D is uncertain. There are 14 residues in the CDR3. Trimming removed 3 bases from V and 1 base from J, with 12 bases in between. Germline assignment: CDR1 SQVTM and CDR2 ANQGSEA. Here the CDR3 DNA reads TGCAGCGTTGATTTACCACACAATAACTATGGCTACACCTTC. Its protein is CSVDLPHNNYGYTF.

The chain has TRBV2 and TRBJ2-7, with D perhaps TRBD2 (5 bases). Trimming took off 8 bases at V and 3 bases at J, with 14 bases between the two ends. The CDR3 length is 13 residues. Germline CDR1 is SNHLY and CDR2 is FYNNEI. CDR3 in DNA: TGTGCCAGCGATTCCGGGAACAGCTACGAGCAGTACTTC. Protein: CASDSGNSYEQYF.

There are many counts of this clone. Other DNA sequences in this sample translate to the same CDR3. The V gene is TRBV7-2, the J gene TRBJ2-7; no clear D. V lost 6 bases and J lost 0, with 15 bases in between. This CDR3 is 15 amino acids long. Per the germline V gene, CDR1 is SGHTA and CDR2 is FQGNSA. The CDR3 bases are TGTGCCAGCAGTTTATATGGTCCTAGCTCCTACGAGCAGTACTTC. It translates to CASSLYGPSSYEQYF.

V and J are TRBV10-3 and TRBJ2-5; TRBD1 aligns across 8 bases. The CDR3 runs to 15 residues. CDR1 and CDR2 from the germline V gene are ENHRY and SYGVKD. Trimming removed 3 bases from V and 2 bases from J; junction bases left unmatched: 5. The CDR3 nucleotides read TGTGCCATCAGTGACCTAGGACAGGGTCAAGAGACCCAGTACTTC. It encodes CAISDLGQGQETQYF.

V is TRBV6-1 and J is TRBJ1-3; no firm D call. The CDR3 extends over 14 amino acids. The germline gives CDR1 MNHNS, CDR2 SASEGT. Trimming shortened V by 9 bases and J by 0 bases, and 12 bases separated the two germline ends. The CDR3 coding sequence is TGTGCCAGGCGCCCGCCAGTCTCTGGAAACACCATATATTTT. Its protein product is CARRPPVSGNTIYF.

The chain recombines TRBV9 with TRBJ1-3; perhaps TRBD1 as D (5 bases). CDR1 and CDR2 (germline): SGDLS, YYNGEE. This CDR3 is built from 15 residues. V shed 3 bases and J shed 3 bases, with 13 bases lying between them. In DNA form, the CDR3 reads TGTGCCAGCAGCGCCCAGGGAGTTGTTGGAAACACCATATATTTT. This encodes CASSAQGVVGNTIYF.

This sequence joins TRBV11-2 and TRBJ2-7, with D maybe TRBD2 (5 bases). Germline V gene data show CDR1 as SGHAT and CDR2 as FQNNGV. The length of the CDR3 is 14 residues. With 2 bases removed from V and 3 bases from J, the gap between germline ends came to 11 bases. The CDR3 DNA reads TGTGCCAGCAGCTTAACGGGGAACGGCTACGAGCAGTACTTC. It specifies CASSLTGNGYEQYF.

The chain joins TRBV9 to TRBJ1-6; D not certain. CDR3 length: 13 residues. Between the trimmed V and J ends, which lost 3 bases and 9 bases, there was a span of 10 bases. Germline V CDR1 and CDR2: SGDLS, YYNGEE. The CDR3 here is CASSGASVSPLHF. The CDR3, as DNA: TGTGCCAGCAGCGGAGCTAGCGTTTCACCCCTCCACTTT. Using reference TRBV9 and TRBJ1-6 for the parts outside the CDR3, the full variable domain is DSGVTQTPKHLITATGQRVTLRCSPRSGDLSVYWYQQSLDQGLQFLIQYYNGEERAKGNILERFSAQQFPDLHSELNLSSLELGDSALYFCASSGASVSPLHFGNGTRLTVT.

V is TRBV10-3 and J is TRBJ2-2; D gene unclear. Deletions cut 3 bases from V and 7 bases from J, with 9 bases between. Germline V gene data show CDR1 as ENHRY and CDR2 as SYGVKD. The CDR3 length is 13 residues. CDR3 region: CAISEQWGGELFF. CDR3 coding DNA: TGTGCCATCAGTGAACAGTGGGGCGGGGAGCTGTTTTTT.

A word on this clone: At the DNA level, this CDR3 is encoded by other sequences in the same sample as well. The DNA of the CDR3 is TGTGCCTGGAGTGATCGAAACACCATATATTTT. It encodes CAWSDRNTIYF. The chain uses TRBV30 and TRBJ1-3; D ambiguous. This CDR3 spans 11 amino acids. Trimming stripped 1 base from V and 5 bases from J, with 3 bases between. From germline, CDR1 is GTSNPN and CDR2 SVGIG (reference sequence).

This clone was found many times. This sequence joins TRBV4-3 and TRBJ1-1; D uncertain. CDR1 and CDR2 (germline): LGHNA, YSLEER. Trimming left V 1 base short and J 3 bases short, with 9 bases between. This CDR3 comprises 14 residues. CDR3 amino acids: CASSQVGLDTEAFF. CDR3 nucleotide sequence: TGCGCCAGCAGCCAAGTTGGGCTGGACACTGAAGCTTTCTTT.

The chain carries TRBV29-1 and TRBJ2-1, with D maybe TRBD2 (6 bases). The CDR3 spans 11 residues. The ends were cut back, 7 bases at V and 11 bases at J, with 15 bases in the middle. CDR1 and CDR2 (germline): SQVTM, ANQGSEA. This CDR3 reads CSAGGETKQFF. CDR3 bases: TGCAGCGCCGGAGGGGAGACTAAGCAGTTCTTC.

This clone was seen only a few times. This sequence joins TRBV11-2 and TRBJ1-5; D uncertain. Trimming shortened V by 5 bases and J by 5 bases, and 10 bases separated the two germline ends. The CDR3 runs to 13 residues. CDR1 SGHAT and CDR2 FQNNGV come from the germline V gene. This chain's CDR3 is CASSPGRDQPQHF. CDR3 in DNA: TGTGCCAGCAGCCCGGGCCGGGATCAGCCCCAGCATTTT. Full variable domain (missing parts from reference TRBV11-2 and TRBJ1-5): EAGVAQSPRYKIIEKRQSVAFWCNPISGHATLYWYQQILGQGPKLLIQFQNNGVVDDSQLPKDRFSAERLKGVDSTLKIQPAKLEDSAVYLCASSPGRDQPQHFGDGTRLSIL.

The DNA of the CDR3 is TGTGCCAGTAAAAGTCGGCGCGGGGAGCTGTTTTTT. As protein: CASKSRRGELFF. The gene calls are TRBV19 and TRBJ2-2; no firm D call. The CDR3 spans 12 residues. Trimming stripped 7 bases from V and 7 bases from J, with 10 bases between. Looked up from germline, CDR1 is LNHDA and CDR2 is SQIVND (reference sequence).

This chain joins TRBV5-1 and TRBJ1-2; maybe TRBD1 (6 bases). The V and J ends lost 4 bases and 1 base respectively, with 11 bases between them. Germline lookup yields CDR1 SGHRS and CDR2 YFSETQ. The CDR3 spans 14 residues. This chain's CDR3 is CASSTGQSNYGYTF. The DNA for the CDR3 is TGCGCCAGCAGCACGGGACAAAGTAACTATGGCTACACCTTC. The full variable domain, its missing parts supplied by reference TRBV5-1 and TRBJ1-2, is KAGVTQTPRYLIKTRGQQVTLSCSPISGHRSVSWYQQTPGQGLQFLFEYFSETQRNKGNFPGRFSGRQFSNSRSEMNVSTLELGDSALYLCASSTGQSNYGYTFGSGTRLTVV.